The 9 T cell receptor beta chains below come from one sample, sequenced in a study of response to subunit inactivated influenza vaccine. Via MiXCR, TCRdb re-called the RT-PCR reads, giving one row per CDR3 protein. The sample records 650,000 to 800,000 distinct CDR3 sequences, 11% to 15% being singletons. The material was PBMCs from blood, obtained roughly 2 weeks before vaccination. These receptors all come from a man in his fifties who received an inactivated influenza vaccine.

The table lists this clonotype with many counts. This chain uses TRBV6-5 with TRBJ2-5; D remains ambiguous. V was pared by 0 bases and J by 1 base, with 6 bases between. The CDR3 is made up of 14 amino acids. The V gene's germline CDR1 is MNHEY and CDR2 SVGAGI. The CDR3 reads CASSYSLGQETQYF. As DNA, the CDR3 is TGTGCCAGCAGTTACTCTCTGGGCCAAGAGACCCAGTACTTC.

This chain joins TRBV20-1 and TRBJ1-6; D unresolved. Trimming removed 0 bases from V and 7 bases from J, with 16 bases in between. The germline CDR1 and CDR2 sequences are DFQATT and SNEGSKA (reference sequence). The CDR3 loop spans 16 amino acids. The CDR3 sequence: CSARDWRVGKNSPLHF. In DNA form, the CDR3 reads TGCAGTGCTAGAGATTGGAGGGTGGGAAAAAATTCACCCCTCCACTTT.

The chain couples TRBV4-1 to TRBJ2-3; 7 bases map to TRBD1. CDR1 and CDR2 from the germline V gene are MGHRA and YSYEKL. V trimming: 1 base; J trimming: 7 bases; junction bases outside the gene matches: 8. This CDR3 has 15 amino acids. CDR3: CASSQVGTARHTQYF. The CDR3 DNA is TGCGCCAGCAGCCAAGTGGGGACAGCAAGACATACGCAGTATTTT.

The chain couples TRBV5-6 to TRBJ1-4, with 9 bases matching TRBD1. The V segment lost 4 bases and the J segment 0 bases; nucleotides outside the gene matches: 4. The CDR3 runs to 16 residues. Germline CDR1 and CDR2: SGHDT and YYEEEE. The CDR3 DNA reads TGTGCCAGCAGCCGGGGACAGGGCGCAACTAATGAAAAACTGTTTTTT. Translated, it gives CASSRGQGATNEKLFF.

The chain joins TRBV2 to TRBJ2-2, with TRBD2 matching 7 bases. CDR1 and CDR2 (germline): SNHLY, FYNNEI. The CDR3 sequence is 15 residues long. J gave up 2 bases and V 6 bases, and 6 bases lay outside the gene matches. CDR3 nucleotides: TGTGCCAGCAGCCGCGGGAGATTCAACACCGGGGAGCTGTTTTTT. Translated: CASSRGRFNTGELFF.

This clonotype was observed a few times. The chain couples TRBV11-2 to TRBJ2-7; tentatively, D is TRBD1 (5 bases). Looked up from germline, CDR1 is SGHAT and CDR2 is FQNNGV. With 1 base removed from V and 3 bases from J, the gap between germline ends came to 13 bases. The CDR3 extends over 15 amino acids. The CDR3 DNA follows: TGTGCCAGCAGCTTAGGTGACAGCCCGTACTACGAGCAGTACTTC. Protein product: CASSLGDSPYYEQYF.

This clonotype was detected only once. This chain joins TRBV5-1 and TRBJ2-1, with 9 bases lining up with TRBD1. CDR1 SGHRS and CDR2 YFSETQ come from the germline V gene. The length of the CDR3 is 14 residues. Trimming took 0 bases from V and 7 from J; bases not matched to a gene: 2. CDR3 nucleotide sequence: TGCGCCAGCAGCTTGGAGGACAGGGGAAATGAGCAGTTCTTC. Amino acids: CASSLEDRGNEQFF.

This chain connects TRBV28 to TRBJ2-3, with TRBD2 identical over 10 bases. The germline CDR1 and CDR2 sequences are MDHEN and SYDVKM. CDR3 length: 18 residues. The V gene end was trimmed by 4 bases and the J gene end by 0 bases; junction bases not matched to a gene: 10. CDR3 DNA sequence: TGTGCCAGCAGTTGGGAGTTGCTAGCGGGAGACAGCACAGATACGCAGTATTTT. It yields the protein CASSWELLAGDSTDTQYF.

This clonotype showed up just a few times. The chain uses TRBV7-8 and TRBJ2-5, with 11 bases fitting TRBD1. The CDR3 length is 17 residues. In germline, CDR1 is SGHVS, CDR2 FQNEAQ. V lost 2 bases, J lost 2 bases, and 7 bases stayed unmatched. In nucleotides, the CDR3 is TGTGCCAGCAGCTTACCTGAGGACAGGGGGCTTCAAGAGACCCAGTACTTC. It is translated as CASSLPEDRGLQETQYF. Looking up the rest from reference TRBV7-8 and TRBJ2-5 gives the full variable domain: GAGVSQSPRYKVAKRGQDVALRCDPISGHVSLFWYQQALGQGPEFLTYFQNEAQLDKSGLPSDRFFAERPEGSVSTLKIQRTQQEDSAVYLCASSLPEDRGLQETQYFGPGTRLLVL.